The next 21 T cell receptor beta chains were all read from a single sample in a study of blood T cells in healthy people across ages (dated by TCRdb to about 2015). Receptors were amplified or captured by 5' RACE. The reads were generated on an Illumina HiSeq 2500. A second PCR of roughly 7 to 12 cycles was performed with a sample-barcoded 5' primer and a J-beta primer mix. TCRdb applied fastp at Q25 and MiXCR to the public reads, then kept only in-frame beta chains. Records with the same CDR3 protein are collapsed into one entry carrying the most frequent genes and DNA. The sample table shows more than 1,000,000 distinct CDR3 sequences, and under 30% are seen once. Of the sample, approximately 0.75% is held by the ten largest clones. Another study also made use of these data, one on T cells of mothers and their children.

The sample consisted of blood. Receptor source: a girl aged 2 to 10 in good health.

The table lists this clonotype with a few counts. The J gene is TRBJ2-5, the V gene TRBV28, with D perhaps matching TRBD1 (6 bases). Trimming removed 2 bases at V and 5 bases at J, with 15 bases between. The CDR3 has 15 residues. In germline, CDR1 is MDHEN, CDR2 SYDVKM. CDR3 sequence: CASSLGSYRAETQYF. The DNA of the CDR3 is TGTGCCAGCAGTTTAGGGTCGTACAGGGCGGAGACCCAGTACTTC.

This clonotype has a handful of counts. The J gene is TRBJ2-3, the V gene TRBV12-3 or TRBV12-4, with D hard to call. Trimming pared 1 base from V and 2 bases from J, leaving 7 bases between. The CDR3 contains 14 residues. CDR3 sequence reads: CASSLGQFTDTQYF. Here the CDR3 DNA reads TGTGCCAGCAGTTTAGGACAATTCACAGATACGCAGTATTTT.

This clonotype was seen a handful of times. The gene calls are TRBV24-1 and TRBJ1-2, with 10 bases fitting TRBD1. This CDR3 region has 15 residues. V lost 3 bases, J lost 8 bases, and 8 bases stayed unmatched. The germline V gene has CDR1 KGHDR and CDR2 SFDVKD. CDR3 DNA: TGTGCCACCAGTGATGAGACAGGGGGCGCGGGGGGCTACACCTTC. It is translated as CATSDETGGAGGYTF.

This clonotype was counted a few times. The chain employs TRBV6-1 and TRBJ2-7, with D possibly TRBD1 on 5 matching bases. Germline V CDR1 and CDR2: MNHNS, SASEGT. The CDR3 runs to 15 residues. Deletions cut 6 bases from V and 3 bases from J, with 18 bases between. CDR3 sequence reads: CASRTDLMNNYEQYF. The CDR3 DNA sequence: TGTGCCAGCAGGACAGATTTGATGAATAACTACGAGCAGTACTTC.

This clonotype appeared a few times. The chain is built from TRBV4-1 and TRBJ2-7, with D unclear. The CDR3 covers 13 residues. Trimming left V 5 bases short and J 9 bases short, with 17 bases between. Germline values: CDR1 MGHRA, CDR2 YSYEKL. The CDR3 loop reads CASSAKDLLGQYF. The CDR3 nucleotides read TGCGCCAGCAGCGCCAAGGACCTCTTGGGGCAGTACTTC.

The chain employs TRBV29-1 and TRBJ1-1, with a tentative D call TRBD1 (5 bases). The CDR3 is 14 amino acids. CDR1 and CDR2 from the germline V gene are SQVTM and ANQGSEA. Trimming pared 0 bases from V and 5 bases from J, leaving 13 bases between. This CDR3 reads CSVEDPSWGTEAFF. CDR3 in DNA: TGCAGCGTTGAAGATCCCAGCTGGGGGACTGAAGCTTTCTTT.

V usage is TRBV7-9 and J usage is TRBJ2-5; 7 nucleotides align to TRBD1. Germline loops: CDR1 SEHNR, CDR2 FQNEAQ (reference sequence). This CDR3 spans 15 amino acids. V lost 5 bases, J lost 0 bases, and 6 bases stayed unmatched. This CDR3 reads CASSTGTEYQETQYF. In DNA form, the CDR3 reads TGTGCCAGCAGCACCGGGACAGAGTACCAAGAGACCCAGTACTTC.

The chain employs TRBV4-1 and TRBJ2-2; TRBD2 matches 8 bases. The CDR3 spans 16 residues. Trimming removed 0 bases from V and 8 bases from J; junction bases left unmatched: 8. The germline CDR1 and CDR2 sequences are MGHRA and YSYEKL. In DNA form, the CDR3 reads TGCGCCAGCAGCCAAGACCCGGGACTAGTGGGTGGGGAGCTGTTTTTT. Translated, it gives CASSQDPGLVGGELFF.

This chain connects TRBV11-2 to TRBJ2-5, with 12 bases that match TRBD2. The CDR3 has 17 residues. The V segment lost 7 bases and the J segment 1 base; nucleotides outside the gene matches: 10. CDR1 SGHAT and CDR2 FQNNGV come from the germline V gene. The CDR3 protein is CASTSLAGGLSQETQYF. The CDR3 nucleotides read TGTGCCAGCACATCTCTAGCGGGGGGGCTATCCCAAGAGACCCAGTACTTC. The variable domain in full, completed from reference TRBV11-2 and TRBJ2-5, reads EAGVAQSPRYKIIEKRQSVAFWCNPISGHATLYWYQQILGQGPKLLIQFQNNGVVDDSQLPKDRFSAERLKGVDSTLKIQPAKLEDSAVYLCASTSLAGGLSQETQYFGPGTRLLVL.

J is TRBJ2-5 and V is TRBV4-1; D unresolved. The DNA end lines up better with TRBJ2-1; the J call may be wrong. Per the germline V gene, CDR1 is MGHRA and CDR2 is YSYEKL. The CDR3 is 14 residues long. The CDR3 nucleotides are TGCGCCAGCAGCCAAGATCATTTAGCCTGGGGGCAGTTCTTC. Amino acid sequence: CASSQDHLAWGQFF.

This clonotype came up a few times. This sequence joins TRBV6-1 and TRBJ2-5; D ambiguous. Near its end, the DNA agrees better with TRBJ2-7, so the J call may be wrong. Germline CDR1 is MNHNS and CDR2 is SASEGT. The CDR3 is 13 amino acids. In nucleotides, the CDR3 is TGTGCCAGCAGTGAGCCAGCTACCTACGAGCAGTACTTC. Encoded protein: CASSEPATYEQYF.

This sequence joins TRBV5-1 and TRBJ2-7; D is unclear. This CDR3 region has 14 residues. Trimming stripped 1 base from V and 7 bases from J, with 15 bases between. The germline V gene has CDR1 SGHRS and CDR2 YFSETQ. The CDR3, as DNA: TGCGCCAGCAGCTTGTGGGTGGCTAGTGAGGAGCAGTACTTC. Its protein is CASSLWVASEEQYF.

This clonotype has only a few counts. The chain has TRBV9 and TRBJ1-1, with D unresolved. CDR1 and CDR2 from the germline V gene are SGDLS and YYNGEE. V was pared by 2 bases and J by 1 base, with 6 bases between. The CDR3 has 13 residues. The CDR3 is CASSVGKNTEAFF. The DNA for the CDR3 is TGTGCCAGCAGCGTCGGTAAGAACACTGAAGCTTTCTTT.

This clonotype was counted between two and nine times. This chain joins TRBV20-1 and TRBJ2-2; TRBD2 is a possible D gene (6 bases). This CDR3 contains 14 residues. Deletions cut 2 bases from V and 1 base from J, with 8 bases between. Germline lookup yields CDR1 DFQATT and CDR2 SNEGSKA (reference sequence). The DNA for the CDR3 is TGCAGTGCTAGATTGGGACTGAACACCGGGGAGCTGTTTTTT. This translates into CSARLGLNTGELFF.

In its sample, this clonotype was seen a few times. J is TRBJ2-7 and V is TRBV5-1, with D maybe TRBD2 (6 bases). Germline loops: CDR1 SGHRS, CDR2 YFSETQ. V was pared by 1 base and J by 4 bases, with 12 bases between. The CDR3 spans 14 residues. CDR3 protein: CASSLYGTEYEQYF. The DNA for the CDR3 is TGCGCCAGCAGCTTGTATGGGACTGAGTACGAGCAGTACTTC.

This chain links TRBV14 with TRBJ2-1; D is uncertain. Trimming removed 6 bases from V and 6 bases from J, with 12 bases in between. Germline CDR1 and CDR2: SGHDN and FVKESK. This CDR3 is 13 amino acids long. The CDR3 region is CASSYQMINEQFF. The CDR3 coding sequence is TGTGCCAGCAGTTACCAAATGATCAATGAGCAGTTCTTC.

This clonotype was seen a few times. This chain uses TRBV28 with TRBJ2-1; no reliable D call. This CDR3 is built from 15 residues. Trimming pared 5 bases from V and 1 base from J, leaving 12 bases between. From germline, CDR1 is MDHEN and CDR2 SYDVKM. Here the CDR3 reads CASSSQLGSYNEQFF. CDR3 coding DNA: TGTGCCAGCAGTAGTCAGTTGGGATCCTACAATGAGCAGTTCTTC.

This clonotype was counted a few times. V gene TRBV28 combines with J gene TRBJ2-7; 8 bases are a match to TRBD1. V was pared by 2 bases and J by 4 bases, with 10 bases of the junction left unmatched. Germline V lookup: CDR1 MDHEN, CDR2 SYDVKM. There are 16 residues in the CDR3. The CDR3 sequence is CASSLPRAGGGYEQYF. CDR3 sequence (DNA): TGTGCCAGCAGTTTACCTCGGGCAGGGGGCGGTTACGAGCAGTACTTC.

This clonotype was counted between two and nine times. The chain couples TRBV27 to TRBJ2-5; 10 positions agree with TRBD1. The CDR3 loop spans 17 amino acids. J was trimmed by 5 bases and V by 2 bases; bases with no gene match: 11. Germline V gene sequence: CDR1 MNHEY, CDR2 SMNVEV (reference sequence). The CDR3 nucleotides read TGTGCCAGCAGTTTACCTAACCGGGACAGGGGAGAGGAGACCCAGTACTTC. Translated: CASSLPNRDRGEETQYF.

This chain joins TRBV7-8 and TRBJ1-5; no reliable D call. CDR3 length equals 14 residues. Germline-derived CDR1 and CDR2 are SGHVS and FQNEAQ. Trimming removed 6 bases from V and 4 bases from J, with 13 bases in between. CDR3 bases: TGTGCCAGCAGACCCCTTGGACGGAATCAGCCCCAGCATTTT. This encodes CASRPLGRNQPQHF.

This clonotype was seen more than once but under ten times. The DNA for the CDR3 is TGTGCCAGCAAATCCTCGGGGACCTACAATGAGCAGTTCTTC. This gives the protein CASKSSGTYNEQFF. The chain links TRBV7-2 to TRBJ2-1, with TRBD2 as a possible D gene (5 bases). CDR1 and CDR2 (germline): SGHTA, FQGNSA. The CDR3 length is 14 residues. Trimming took 7 bases from V and 2 from J, leaving 12 bases between them. The entire variable domain, with the rest obtained from reference TRBV7-2 and TRBJ2-1, is as follows: GAGVSQSPSNKVTEKGKDVELRCDPISGHTALYWYRQSLGQGLEFLIYFQGNSAPDKSGLPSDRFSAERTGGSVSTLTIQRTQQEDSAVYLCASKSSGTYNEQFFGPGTRLTVL.